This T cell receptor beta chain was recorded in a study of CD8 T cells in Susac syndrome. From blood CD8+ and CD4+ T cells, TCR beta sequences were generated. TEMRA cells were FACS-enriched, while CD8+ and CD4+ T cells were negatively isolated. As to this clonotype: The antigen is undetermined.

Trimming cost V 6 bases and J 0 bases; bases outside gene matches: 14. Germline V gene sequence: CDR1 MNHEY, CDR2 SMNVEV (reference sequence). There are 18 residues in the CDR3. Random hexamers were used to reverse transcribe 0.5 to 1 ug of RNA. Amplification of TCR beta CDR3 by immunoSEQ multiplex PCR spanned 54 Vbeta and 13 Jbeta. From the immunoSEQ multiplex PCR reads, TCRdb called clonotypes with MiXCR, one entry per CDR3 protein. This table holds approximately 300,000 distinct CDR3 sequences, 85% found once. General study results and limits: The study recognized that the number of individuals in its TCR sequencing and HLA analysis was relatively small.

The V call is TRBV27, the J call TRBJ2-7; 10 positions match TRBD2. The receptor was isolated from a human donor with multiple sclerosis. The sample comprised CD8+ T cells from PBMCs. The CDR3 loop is CASRTPGGASGSSYEQYF. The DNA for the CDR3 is TGTGCCAGCAGAACCCCTGGTGGGGCTAGCGGGAGCTCCTACGAGCAGTACTTC.